One T cell receptor beta chain is described in this entry. These data are taken from a study of monozygotic twins with inflammatory bowel disease. The CDR3 covers 14 residues. TCRdb derives one entry per CDR3 protein from the 5' RACE reads, leaving out DNA. Here the sample table reports around 150,000 distinct CDR3 sequences. Input material: blood. The sequence derives from a human donor with ulcerative colitis or Crohn's disease, or a healthy co-twin of an affected twin (not recorded which). The V gene is TRBV12-3 or TRBV12-4, the J gene TRBJ2-1; TCRdb's assignment of TRBD2 cannot be checked, as there is no DNA. The CDR3 region is CASSFRQGGNEQFF.